The T cell receptor beta chain described here comes from a study of blood T cell repertoires in COVID-19. Study overall: PBMCs, B-cell-depleted T cells, or T cells were the source of the cDNA or gDNA that made up the material.

Methods used by the authors: Reference gene primer amplification gave estimated nucleated cell counts. The repertoire was sequenced with immunoSEQ multiplex PCR; TCRdb's copy has only in-frame clones and lacks some. V and J calls and clone size come straight from that table; D and trimming were deduced from the DNA. Seen here are approximately 200,000 clones, roughly 86% observed once, and the top ten hold roughly 2.9%. Trimming took 6 bases from V and 4 from J; bases not matched to a gene: 3. The CDR3 extends over 13 amino acids. Input material: peripheral blood. This sequence joins TRBV12-3 or TRBV12-4 and TRBJ2-5; 9 bases are shared with TRBD1. The TCR was taken from a woman aged 25 to 45 with active or convalescent COVID-19. The CDR3: CASRRTGVETQYF. CDR3 sequence (DNA): TGTGCCAGCAGGAGGACAGGGGTAGAGACCCAGTACTTC.